Listed below are T cell receptor beta chains from one sample, sequenced in a study of T cell responses to AZD1222 COVID-19 vaccine. Profiling relied on immunoSEQ multiplex PCR, and the TCRdb table lists in-frame clones only, not all of them. This table has about 140,000 clones, around 89% appearing once. The material was peripheral blood, obtained on day 0 of AZD1222 vaccination. All receptors come from an adult in good health. Each CDR3 is given with its conserved first and last residue. The order of the fields is CDR3 protein, CDR3 DNA, V gene, D gene, J gene. D genes are given only for firm matches.

CDR3: CASSLFGHTNYGYTF
DNA: TGTGCCAGCAGCCTTTTCGGTCACACTAACTATGGCTACACCTTC
V: TRBV3-1/TRBV3-2
D: NA
J: TRBJ1-2

CDR3: CASSEAPLVGHQYF
DNA: TGTGCCAGCAGTGAGGCCCCGTTGGTAGGGCACCAGTACTTC
V: TRBV6-1
D: NA
J: TRBJ2-5

CDR3: CASSPPGQHLYGYTF
DNA: TGTGCCAGCTCACCACCGGGGCAGCACCTCTATGGCTACACCTTC
V: TRBV18
D: NA
J: TRBJ1-2

CDR3: CSATARYEQYF
DNA: TGCAGTGCCACCGCTAGATACGAGCAGTACTTC
V: TRBV20-1
D: NA
J: TRBJ2-7

CDR3: CASSLVVDEQYF
DNA: TGTGCCAGCAGCTTAGTAGTTGACGAGCAGTACTTC
V: TRBV11-2
D: NA
J: TRBJ2-7

CDR3: CASSESVFRGSYEQYF
DNA: TGTGCCAGCAGTGAATCGGTCTTTCGGGGCTCCTACGAGCAGTACTTC
V: TRBV2
D: NA
J: TRBJ2-7

CDR3: CASSGGYGYEQYF
DNA: TGTGCCAGCAGCGGGGGCTACGGCTACGAGCAGTACTTC
V: TRBV27
D: NA
J: TRBJ2-7

CDR3: CASSLRQGANTEAFF
DNA: TGTGCCAGCAGCCTTAGACAGGGGGCGAACACTGAAGCTTTCTTT
V: TRBV7-8
D: TRBD1
J: TRBJ1-1

CDR3: CASRDARGLGYTF
DNA: TGTGCCAGCAGGGACGCGCGGGGGCTCGGCTACACCTTC
V: TRBV6-5
D: NA
J: TRBJ1-2

CDR3: CASSPGRTNTEAFF
DNA: TGTGCCAGCAGCCCAGGAAGGACAAACACTGAAGCTTTCTTT
V: TRBV3-1/TRBV3-2
D: NA
J: TRBJ1-1

CDR3: CASSQIMGTEAFF
DNA: TGTGCCAGCAGCCAGATAATGGGAACTGAAGCTTTCTTT
V: TRBV6-2/TRBV6-3
D: NA
J: TRBJ1-1

CDR3: CASYGDRGFTDTQYF
DNA: TGTGCCAGCTATGGGGACAGGGGCTTCACAGATACGCAGTATTTT
V: TRBV5-4
D: TRBD1
J: TRBJ2-3

CDR3: CASSSSGVFYEQYF
DNA: TGTGCCAGCAGCAGTAGCGGGGTCTTCTACGAGCAGTACTTC
V: TRBV7-9
D: TRBD2
J: TRBJ2-7

CDR3: CAWSPQTSYEQYF
DNA: TGTGCCTGGAGCCCCCAGACTTCCTACGAGCAGTACTTC
V: TRBV30
D: NA
J: TRBJ2-7

CDR3: CASGTSSGAFF
DNA: TGTGCCAGCGGGACATCCTCGGGAGCTTTCTTT
V: TRBV12-3/TRBV12-4
D: NA
J: TRBJ1-1

CDR3: CASHTEGAKETQYF
DNA: TGTGCCTCCCATACGGAAGGGGCGAAAGAGACCCAGTACTTC
V: TRBV28
D: NA
J: TRBJ2-5